This T cell receptor (beta chain) stems from a study of cytomegalovirus exposure and HLA in healthy donors. Whole-study results and caveats: When a later analysis was performed, an Asian-associated ancestry cluster reportedly had fewer N-insertions than the approximately 700-donor mean.

The CDR3 consists of 13 residues. The germline V and J ends were trimmed by 7 bases and 5 bases, with 12 bases remaining between them. The V gene's germline CDR1 is MNHNS and CDR2 SASEGT. Vbeta (60) and Jbeta (13) primers were used in the PCR. This table comes from immunoSEQ multiplex PCR, and its TCRdb copy is limited to in-frame clones, with some not included. The repertoire holds 150,000 to 200,000 clones, approximately 86% seen once, with around 1.8% in the top ten. In the case of this clone: Its antigen is undetermined.

The V and J genes are TRBV6-1 and TRBJ2-1; no definite D call. The source is a woman aged 18-29 years in good health and CMV-seronegative. Input material: PBMCs. This CDR3 is CASTSFSHNEQFF. CDR3 nucleotides: TGTGCCAGCACTTCCTTTTCCCACAATGAGCAGTTCTTC.